Listed below are T cell receptor beta chains from one sample, sequenced in a study of T cell repertoires in cytomegalovirus infection. TCRdb re-called the reads with MiXCR, one entry per CDR3 protein. Counted here are about 920,000 distinct CDR3 sequences, approximately 31% occurring once; the ten biggest clones make up under 15%. The antigens these receptors bind are not known. The sample consisted of cultured CD8+ T cells from PBMCs, taken from culture after CMV antigen stimulation. These receptors originate from a human donor in good health (CMV status not recorded). Some clones in this sample may be carry-over from other donors' samples. The CDR3 runs from the conserved cysteine through the conserved F or W. D genes are given only for firm matches. Only part of the rows carry a size: once, few, many, or a class if the clone is expanded.

v_gene: TRBV12-3/TRBV12-4; abundance: .; d_gene: .; j_gene: TRBJ2-5; CDR3aa: CASSFNGGGGETQYF; CDR3nt: TGTGCCAGCAGTTTTAACGGGGGAGGGGGGGAGACCCAGTACTTC
v_gene: TRBV27; abundance: .; d_gene: .; j_gene: TRBJ1-5; CDR3aa: CASGEPQHF; CDR3nt: TGTGCCAGCGGGGAGCCCCAGCATTTT
v_gene: TRBV7-9; abundance: .; d_gene: TRBD1; j_gene: TRBJ2-3; CDR3aa: CASSPPGGGFTDTQYF; CDR3nt: TGTGCCAGCAGCCCCCCAGGGGGTGGATTCACAGATACGCAGTATTTT
v_gene: TRBV7-6; abundance: many; d_gene: .; j_gene: TRBJ2-1; CDR3aa: CASSLSSEGYNEQFF; CDR3nt: TGTGCCAGCAGCTTGAGCTCGGAGGGCTACAATGAGCAGTTCTTC
v_gene: TRBV7-9; abundance: .; d_gene: .; j_gene: TRBJ1-2; CDR3aa: CASSSTKGGGYTF; CDR3nt: TGTGCCAGCAGCTCGACTAAGGGGGGAGGCTACACCTTC
v_gene: TRBV7-2; abundance: many; d_gene: .; j_gene: TRBJ1-3; CDR3aa: CASSSTQFSGNTIYF; CDR3nt: TGTGCCAGCAGCTCCACACAATTCTCTGGAAACACCATATATTTT
v_gene: TRBV24-1; abundance: .; d_gene: TRBD1; j_gene: TRBJ2-1; CDR3aa: CATSDPGQGYGNEQFF; CDR3nt: TGTGCCACCAGTGATCCCGGACAGGGGTACGGCAATGAGCAGTTCTTC
v_gene: TRBV6-2/TRBV6-3; abundance: .; d_gene: .; j_gene: TRBJ2-7; CDR3aa: CAIWDGQTYEQYF; CDR3nt: TGTGCCATCTGGGACGGACAAACCTACGAGCAGTACTTC
v_gene: TRBV12-3/TRBV12-4; abundance: few; d_gene: TRBD1; j_gene: TRBJ1-6; CDR3aa: CASRTRGMFSPLHF; CDR3nt: TGTGCCAGCAGGACCAGGGGGATGTTTTCACCCCTCCACTTT
v_gene: TRBV27; abundance: .; d_gene: .; j_gene: TRBJ1-1; CDR3aa: CASSFGSYGTEAFF; CDR3nt: TGTGCCAGCAGTTTCGGGTCTTACGGTACTGAAGCTTTCTTT
v_gene: TRBV19; abundance: .; d_gene: .; j_gene: TRBJ2-1; CDR3aa: CASSTFSPDEQFF; CDR3nt: TGTGCCAGTAGTACTTTTTCCCCCGATGAGCAGTTCTTC
v_gene: TRBV27; abundance: .; d_gene: .; j_gene: TRBJ1-1; CDR3aa: CASSFWPTNTEAFF; CDR3nt: TGTGCCAGCAGTTTTTGGCCCACGAACACTGAAGCTTTCTTT
v_gene: TRBV20-1; abundance: once; d_gene: .; j_gene: TRBJ1-3; CDR3aa: CSARASGGYSGNTIYF; CDR3nt: TGCAGTGCTAGAGCTTCCGGGGGGTACTCTGGAAACACCATATATTTT
v_gene: TRBV29-1; abundance: .; d_gene: .; j_gene: TRBJ1-2; CDR3aa: CSGGEGRGYGGYTF; CDR3nt: TGCAGCGGTGGAGAGGGTAGGGGTTACGGTGGCTACACCTTC
v_gene: TRBV24-1; abundance: few; d_gene: .; j_gene: TRBJ2-3; CDR3aa: CATNSGVRGDTQYF; CDR3nt: TGTGCCACCAACTCAGGTGTTCGAGGAGATACGCAGTATTTT
v_gene: TRBV24-1; abundance: .; d_gene: TRBD1; j_gene: TRBJ2-5; CDR3aa: CATSELGQGLKETQYF; CDR3nt: TGTGCCACCAGTGAGTTGGGACAGGGTTTAAAAGAGACCCAGTACTTC
v_gene: TRBV7-2; abundance: many; d_gene: .; j_gene: TRBJ1-1; CDR3aa: CASNGAVGTEAFF; CDR3nt: TGTGCCAGCAACGGGGCAGTCGGCACTGAAGCTTTCTTT
v_gene: TRBV11-2; abundance: many; d_gene: TRBD2; j_gene: TRBJ2-1; CDR3aa: CASSLLAGPHRLGHNEQFF; CDR3nt: TGTGCCAGCAGCTTGTTAGCGGGCCCGCATCGGTTGGGACACAATGAGCAGTTCTTC
v_gene: TRBV7-8; abundance: few; d_gene: .; j_gene: TRBJ2-5; CDR3aa: CASSFGTRVEAQYF; CDR3nt: TGTGCCAGCAGCTTTGGGACCCGGGTGGAGGCCCAGTACTTC
v_gene: TRBV5-3; abundance: .; d_gene: .; j_gene: TRBJ2-4; CDR3aa: CASSLLGQAKNTQYF; CDR3nt: TGTGCCAGCAGCTTGCTTGGGCAGGCCAAAAACACTCAGTACTTC
v_gene: TRBV6-5; abundance: few; d_gene: .; j_gene: TRBJ1-3; CDR3aa: CASSYYLGEGNTIYF; CDR3nt: TGTGCCAGCAGTTACTATCTTGGGGAAGGAAACACCATATATTTT
v_gene: TRBV7-9; abundance: many; d_gene: TRBD2; j_gene: TRBJ2-2; CDR3aa: CASTPQGGGNTGELFF; CDR3nt: TGTGCCAGCACCCCACAAGGCGGGGGTAACACCGGGGAGCTGTTTTTT
v_gene: TRBV7-9; abundance: many; d_gene: TRBD2; j_gene: TRBJ2-2; CDR3aa: CASSSTSGEEELFF; CDR3nt: TGTGCCAGCAGCTCGACTAGCGGGGAGGAGGAGCTGTTTTTT
v_gene: TRBV27; abundance: few; d_gene: .; j_gene: TRBJ2-2; CDR3aa: CASSLAPLEVDTGELFF; CDR3nt: TGTGCCAGCAGTTTGGCCCCCCTTGAGGTCGACACCGGGGAGCTGTTTTTT
v_gene: TRBV19; abundance: .; d_gene: .; j_gene: TRBJ2-1; CDR3aa: CASRPGPIDEQFF; CDR3nt: TGTGCCAGTAGACCCGGTCCGATCGATGAGCAGTTCTTC
v_gene: TRBV7-2; abundance: many; d_gene: .; j_gene: TRBJ1-2; CDR3aa: CASSSLGAYYGYTF; CDR3nt: TGTGCCAGCAGCTCCCTGGGCGCCTACTATGGCTACACCTTC
v_gene: TRBV6-6; abundance: few; d_gene: TRBD1; j_gene: TRBJ2-3; CDR3aa: CASSYPPGTGLDTQYF; CDR3nt: TGTGCCAGCAGTTACCCGCCCGGGACAGGGTTAGATACGCAGTATTTT
v_gene: TRBV20-1; abundance: .; d_gene: TRBD1; j_gene: TRBJ2-1; CDR3aa: CSARDGTGGNEQFF; CDR3nt: TGCAGTGCTAGAGATGGAACAGGGGGAAATGAGCAGTTCTTC
v_gene: TRBV5-1; abundance: few; d_gene: .; j_gene: TRBJ2-1; CDR3aa: CASSLAIEGEQFF; CDR3nt: TGCGCCAGCAGCTTGGCAATAGAAGGTGAGCAGTTCTTC
v_gene: TRBV12-3/TRBV12-4; abundance: .; d_gene: .; j_gene: TRBJ1-2; CDR3aa: CASSLVEGEGGYTF; CDR3nt: TGTGCCAGCAGTTTAGTGGAGGGGGAGGGAGGCTACACCTTC
v_gene: TRBV27; abundance: many; d_gene: .; j_gene: TRBJ2-2; CDR3aa: CASSPKGLGPNTGELFF; CDR3nt: TGTGCCAGCAGTCCAAAAGGGTTGGGCCCGAACACCGGGGAGCTGTTTTTT
v_gene: TRBV29-1; abundance: .; d_gene: TRBD1; j_gene: TRBJ1-2; CDR3aa: CSVEAGGVYGYTF; CDR3nt: TGCAGCGTTGAGGCAGGGGGCGTCTATGGCTACACCTTC
v_gene: TRBV4-1; abundance: few; d_gene: .; j_gene: TRBJ1-1; CDR3aa: CASSPRAGAGTEAFF; CDR3nt: TGCGCCAGCAGCCCCCGAGCGGGGGCTGGGACTGAAGCTTTCTTT
v_gene: TRBV7-6; abundance: .; d_gene: TRBD2; j_gene: TRBJ2-5; CDR3aa: CASRNSGGTQETQYF; CDR3nt: TGTGCCAGCAGAAATAGCGGGGGAACACAAGAGACCCAGTACTTC
v_gene: TRBV4-3; abundance: .; d_gene: TRBD2; j_gene: TRBJ2-5; CDR3aa: CASSHSSGGGETQYF; CDR3nt: TGCGCCAGCAGCCATTCGAGCGGGGGAGGCGAGACCCAGTACTTC
v_gene: TRBV5-4; abundance: .; d_gene: .; j_gene: TRBJ1-2; CDR3aa: CASSRGSGANYGYTF; CDR3nt: TGTGCCAGCAGCCGGGGGTCGGGGGCGAACTATGGCTACACCTTC
v_gene: TRBV6-1; abundance: .; d_gene: TRBD1; j_gene: TRBJ1-1; CDR3aa: CASSEIPGGNTEAFF; CDR3nt: TGTGCCAGCAGTGAAATTCCAGGGGGGAACACTGAAGCTTTCTTT
v_gene: TRBV7-9; abundance: few; d_gene: TRBD2; j_gene: TRBJ2-5; CDR3aa: CASRPPERGHQETQYF; CDR3nt: TGTGCCAGCAGGCCCCCTGAGCGGGGGCATCAAGAGACCCAGTACTTC
v_gene: TRBV20-1; abundance: once; d_gene: .; j_gene: TRBJ2-3; CDR3aa: CSARARGASTDTQYF; CDR3nt: TGCAGTGCTAGAGCTCGGGGGGCGAGCACAGATACGCAGTATTTT
v_gene: TRBV5-5; abundance: few; d_gene: .; j_gene: TRBJ1-5; CDR3aa: CASSLEGEITNQPQHF; CDR3nt: TGTGCCAGCAGCTTGGAAGGGGAGATTACTAATCAGCCCCAGCATTTT
v_gene: TRBV15; abundance: .; d_gene: .; j_gene: TRBJ2-3; CDR3aa: CATSSLARGTDTQYF; CDR3nt: TGTGCCACCAGCAGTCTAGCGAGGGGCACAGATACGCAGTATTTT
v_gene: TRBV15; abundance: .; d_gene: .; j_gene: TRBJ1-1; CDR3aa: CATRALGLRTEAFF; CDR3nt: TGTGCCACCAGGGCCCTTGGGTTAAGAACTGAAGCTTTCTTT
v_gene: TRBV5-4; abundance: .; d_gene: .; j_gene: TRBJ2-1; CDR3aa: CASNPRDGNNEQFF; CDR3nt: TGTGCCAGCAACCCTCGAGATGGTAACAATGAGCAGTTCTTC
v_gene: TRBV15; abundance: .; d_gene: .; j_gene: TRBJ1-1; CDR3aa: CATSRDKGTEAFF; CDR3nt: TGTGCCACCAGCAGAGATAAGGGGACTGAAGCTTTCTTT
v_gene: TRBV6-2/TRBV6-3; abundance: few; d_gene: TRBD2; j_gene: TRBJ2-2; CDR3aa: CASSSRGGKNTGELFF; CDR3nt: TGTGCCAGCAGTTCTCGGGGGGGGAAGAACACCGGGGAGCTGTTTTTT
v_gene: TRBV2; abundance: .; d_gene: .; j_gene: TRBJ1-1; CDR3aa: CASSEGRTNTEAFF; CDR3nt: TGTGCCAGCAGTGAGGGTCGGACGAACACTGAAGCTTTCTTT
v_gene: TRBV3-1; abundance: few; d_gene: .; j_gene: TRBJ1-6; CDR3aa: CASSPTRDRTSSYNSPLHF; CDR3nt: TGTGCCAGCAGCCCCACTCGAGACAGGACGAGCTCCTATAATTCACCCCTCCACTTT
v_gene: TRBV13; abundance: few; d_gene: .; j_gene: TRBJ1-2; CDR3aa: CASSLERRVDGYTF; CDR3nt: TGTGCCAGCAGCTTAGAGAGGAGGGTGGATGGCTACACCTTC
v_gene: TRBV7-9; abundance: .; d_gene: TRBD2; j_gene: TRBJ2-4; CDR3aa: CASSPTSGGSSFLNKNIQYF; CDR3nt: TGTGCCAGCAGCCCAACTAGCGGGGGGTCCTCATTTCTAAACAAAAACATTCAGTACTTC
v_gene: TRBV15; abundance: .; d_gene: .; j_gene: TRBJ1-1; CDR3aa: CATSDSMNTEAFF; CDR3nt: TGTGCCACCAGCGACAGCATGAACACTGAAGCTTTCTTT
v_gene: TRBV5-6; abundance: .; d_gene: TRBD1; j_gene: TRBJ1-5; CDR3aa: CASSLSGTGFNQPQHF; CDR3nt: TGTGCCAGCAGCTTAAGCGGGACAGGGTTCAATCAGCCCCAGCATTTT